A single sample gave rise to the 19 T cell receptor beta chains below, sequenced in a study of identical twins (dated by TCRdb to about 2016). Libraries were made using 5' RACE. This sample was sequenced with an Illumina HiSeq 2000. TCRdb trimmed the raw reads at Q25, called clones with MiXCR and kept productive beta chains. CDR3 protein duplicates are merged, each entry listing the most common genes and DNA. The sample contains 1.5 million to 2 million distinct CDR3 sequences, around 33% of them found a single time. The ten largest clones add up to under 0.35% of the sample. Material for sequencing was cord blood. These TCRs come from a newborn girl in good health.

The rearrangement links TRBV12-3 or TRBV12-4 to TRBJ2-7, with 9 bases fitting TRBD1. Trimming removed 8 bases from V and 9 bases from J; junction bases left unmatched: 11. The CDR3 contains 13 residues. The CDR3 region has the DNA TGTGCCAGCGGACCGGGACAGGGCATCGGGCAGTACTTC. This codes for CASGPGQGIGQYF.

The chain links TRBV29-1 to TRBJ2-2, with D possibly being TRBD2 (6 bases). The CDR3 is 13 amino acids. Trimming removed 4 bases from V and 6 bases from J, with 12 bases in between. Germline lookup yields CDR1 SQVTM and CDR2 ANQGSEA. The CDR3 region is CSVAGGEPGELFF. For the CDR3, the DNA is TGCAGCGTTGCCGGGGGAGAACCCGGGGAGCTGTTTTTT.

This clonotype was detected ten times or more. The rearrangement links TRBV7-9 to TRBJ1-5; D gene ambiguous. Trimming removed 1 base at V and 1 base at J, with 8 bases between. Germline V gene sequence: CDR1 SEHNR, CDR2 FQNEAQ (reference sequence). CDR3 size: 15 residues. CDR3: CASSLEGPSNQPQHF. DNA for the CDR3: TGTGCCAGCAGCTTAGAAGGGCCCAGCAATCAGCCCCAGCATTTT.

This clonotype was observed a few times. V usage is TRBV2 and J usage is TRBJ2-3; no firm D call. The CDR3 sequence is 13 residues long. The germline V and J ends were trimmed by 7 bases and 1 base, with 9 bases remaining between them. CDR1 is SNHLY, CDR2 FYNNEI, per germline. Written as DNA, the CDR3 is TGTGCCAGCAACGGGCATCGCACAGATACGCAGTATTTT. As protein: CASNGHRTDTQYF.

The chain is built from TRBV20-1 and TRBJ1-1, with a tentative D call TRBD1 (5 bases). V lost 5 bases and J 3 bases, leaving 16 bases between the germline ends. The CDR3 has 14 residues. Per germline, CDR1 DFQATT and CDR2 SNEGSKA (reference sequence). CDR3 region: CSARGSLGDTEAFF. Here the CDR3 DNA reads TGCAGTGCTCGAGGAAGCCTGGGGGACACTGAAGCTTTCTTT.

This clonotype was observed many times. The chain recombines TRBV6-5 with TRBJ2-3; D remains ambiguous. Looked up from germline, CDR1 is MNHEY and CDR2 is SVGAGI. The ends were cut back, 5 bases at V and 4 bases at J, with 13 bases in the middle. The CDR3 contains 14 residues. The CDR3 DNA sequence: TGTGCCAGCAGTCCCCGAGTGGGGTCAGATACGCAGTATTTT. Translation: CASSPRVGSDTQYF.

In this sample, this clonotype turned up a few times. The CDR3 nucleotides are TGTGCCAGCTCCCCGGGAGCATATAATTCACCCCTCCACTTT. Encoded protein: CASSPGAYNSPLHF. The genes are TRBV18 and TRBJ1-6; D gene uncertain. The CDR3 runs to 14 residues. With 6 bases removed from V and 4 bases from J, the gap between germline ends came to 10 bases. In germline, CDR1 is KGHSH, CDR2 LQKENI.

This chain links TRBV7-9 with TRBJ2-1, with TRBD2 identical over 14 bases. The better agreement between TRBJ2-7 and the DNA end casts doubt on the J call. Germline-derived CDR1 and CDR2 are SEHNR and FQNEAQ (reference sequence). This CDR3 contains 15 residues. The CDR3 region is CASSLTSGGDNEQYF. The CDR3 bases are TGTGCCAGCAGCTTGACTAGCGGGGGGGACAATGAGCAGTACTTC.

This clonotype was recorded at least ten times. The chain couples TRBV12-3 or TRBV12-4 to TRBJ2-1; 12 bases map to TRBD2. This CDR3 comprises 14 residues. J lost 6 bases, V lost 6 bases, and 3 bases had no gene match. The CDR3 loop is CASRTSGSINEQFF. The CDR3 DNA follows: TGTGCCAGCAGGACTAGCGGGAGTATCAATGAGCAGTTCTTC.

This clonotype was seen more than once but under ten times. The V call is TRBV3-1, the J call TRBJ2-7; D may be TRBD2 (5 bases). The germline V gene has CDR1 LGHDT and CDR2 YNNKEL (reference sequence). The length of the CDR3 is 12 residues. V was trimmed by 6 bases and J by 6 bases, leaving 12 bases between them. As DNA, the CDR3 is TGTGCCAGCAGTCAGACTACTAGCGAGCAGTACTTC. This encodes CASSQTTSEQYF.

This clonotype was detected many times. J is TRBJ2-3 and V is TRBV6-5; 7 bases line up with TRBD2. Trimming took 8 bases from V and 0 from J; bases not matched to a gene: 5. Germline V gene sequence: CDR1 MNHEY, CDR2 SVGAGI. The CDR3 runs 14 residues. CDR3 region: CASSRDYSTDTQYF. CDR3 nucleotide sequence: TGTGCCAGCTCTCGGGACTATAGCACAGATACGCAGTATTTT.

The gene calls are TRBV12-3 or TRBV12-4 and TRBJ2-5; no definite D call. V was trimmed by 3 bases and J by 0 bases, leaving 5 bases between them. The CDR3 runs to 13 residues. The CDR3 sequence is CASSFSNQETQYF. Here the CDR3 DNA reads TGTGCCAGCAGTTTTAGCAACCAAGAGACCCAGTACTTC.

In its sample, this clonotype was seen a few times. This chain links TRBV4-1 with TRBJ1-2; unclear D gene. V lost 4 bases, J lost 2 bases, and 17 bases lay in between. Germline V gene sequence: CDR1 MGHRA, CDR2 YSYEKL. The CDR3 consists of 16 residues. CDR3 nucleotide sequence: TGCGCCAGCAGCCGTGGGGTGGGCCCCACCAACTATGGCTACACCTTC. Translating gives CASSRGVGPTNYGYTF.

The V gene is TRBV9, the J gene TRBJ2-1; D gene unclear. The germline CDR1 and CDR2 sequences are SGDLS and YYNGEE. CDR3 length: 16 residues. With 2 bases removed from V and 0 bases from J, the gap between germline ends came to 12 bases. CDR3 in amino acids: CASSVGLHPSYNEQFF. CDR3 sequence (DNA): TGTGCCAGCAGCGTGGGCCTCCACCCCTCCTACAATGAGCAGTTCTTC.

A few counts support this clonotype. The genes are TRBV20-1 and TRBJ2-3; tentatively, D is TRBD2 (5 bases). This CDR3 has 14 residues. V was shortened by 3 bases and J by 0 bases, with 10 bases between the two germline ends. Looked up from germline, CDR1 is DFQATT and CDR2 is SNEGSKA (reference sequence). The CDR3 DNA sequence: TGCAGTGCTAGCGCGGGCTTGAGCACAGATACGCAGTATTTT. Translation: CSASAGLSTDTQYF.

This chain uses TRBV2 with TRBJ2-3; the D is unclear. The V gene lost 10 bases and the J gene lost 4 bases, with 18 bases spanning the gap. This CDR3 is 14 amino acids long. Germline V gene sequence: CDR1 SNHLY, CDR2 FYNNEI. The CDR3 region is CAMDGPAPADTQYF. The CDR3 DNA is TGTGCCATGGACGGCCCGGCCCCCGCAGATACGCAGTATTTT.

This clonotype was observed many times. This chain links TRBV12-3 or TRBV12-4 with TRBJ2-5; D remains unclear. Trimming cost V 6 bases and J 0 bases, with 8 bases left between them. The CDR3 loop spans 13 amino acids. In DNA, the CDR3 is TGTGCCAGCAGCTTACGGCACCAAGAGACCCAGTACTTC. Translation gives CASSLRHQETQYF.

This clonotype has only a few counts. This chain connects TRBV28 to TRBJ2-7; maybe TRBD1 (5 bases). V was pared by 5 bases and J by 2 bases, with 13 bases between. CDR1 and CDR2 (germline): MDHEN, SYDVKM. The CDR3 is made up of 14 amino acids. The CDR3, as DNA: TGTGCCAGCAGTCCGAGGACACCGGCCTACGAGCAGTACTTC. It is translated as CASSPRTPAYEQYF.

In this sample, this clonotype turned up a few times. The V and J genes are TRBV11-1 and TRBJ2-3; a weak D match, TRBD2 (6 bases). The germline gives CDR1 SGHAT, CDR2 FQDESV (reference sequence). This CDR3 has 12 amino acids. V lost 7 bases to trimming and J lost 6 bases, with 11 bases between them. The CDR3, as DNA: TGTGCCAGCACTCGGGAGACGGATACGCAGTATTTT. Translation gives CASTRETDTQYF.